The clone carrying this T cell receptor beta chain was recorded many times. These data are taken from a study of human CD8 memory T cell subsets. The authors made TCR beta libraries using UMI-labeled 5' RACE. MiXCR was run by TCRdb on the 5' RACE reads, yielding one entry per CDR3 protein. The table records about 7,300 distinct CDR3 sequences, under 4% of them present only once. The CDR3 spans 15 residues. V was trimmed by 1 base and J by 7 bases, leaving 17 bases between them. Looked up from germline, CDR1 is SGHRS and CDR2 is YFSETQ. Material for sequencing was CD8+ T cells from PBMCs. This chain connects TRBV5-1 to TRBJ1-1; D possibly corresponds to TRBD1 (5 bases). The clonotype comes from a human donor in good health. The CDR3, as DNA: TGCGCCAGCAGCTTGAGGGGCCGAGGAGACCTTGAAGCTTTCTTT. As protein: CASSLRGRGDLEAFF.